This T cell receptor beta chain was retrieved from a study of immune characterization of retroperitoneal liposarcoma. V gave up 7 bases and J gave up 10 bases, with 23 bases separating them. This CDR3 spans 15 amino acids. Germline V gene data show CDR1 as MGHDK and CDR2 as SYGVNS. MiXCR, applied by TCRdb to the PCR reads, yields one record per CDR3 protein. The table shows over 10,000 distinct CDR3 sequences, with about half occurring only once. The chain links TRBV25-1 to TRBJ2-1; D may be TRBD1 or TRBD2 (5 bases each). This clonotype was obtained from a female donor with retroperitoneal liposarcoma. Sample: tumor tissue. The CDR3 bases are TGTGCCAGCATGGGTTATGGGGGTGTTGATGGCGAGCAGTTCTTC. Translation: CASMGYGGVDGEQFF.